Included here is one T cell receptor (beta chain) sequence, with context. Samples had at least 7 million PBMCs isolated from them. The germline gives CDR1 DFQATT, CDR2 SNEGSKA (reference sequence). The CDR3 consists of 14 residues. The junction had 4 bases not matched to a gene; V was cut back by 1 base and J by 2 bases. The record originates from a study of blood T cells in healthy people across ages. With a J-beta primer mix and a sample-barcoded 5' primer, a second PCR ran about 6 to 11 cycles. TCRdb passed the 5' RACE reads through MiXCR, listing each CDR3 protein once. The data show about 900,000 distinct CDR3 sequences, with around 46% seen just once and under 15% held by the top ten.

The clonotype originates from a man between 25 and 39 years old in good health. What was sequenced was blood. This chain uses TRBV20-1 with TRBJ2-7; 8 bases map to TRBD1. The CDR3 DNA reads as TGCAGTGCTAGAGCCGGGACAGGACCCTACGAGCAGTACTTC. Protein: CSARAGTGPYEQYF.